Sequencing of this T cell receptor beta chain was carried out in a study of shared clonotypes between healthy human individuals. In the study overall: The cohort had a couple of women and a few men, ages 18 to 49. CD4 naive and CD4 memory each took three plates per donor, while CD8 naive took two and CD8 memory one.

On this clone itself: The antigen is undetermined.

Study-level results: Naive subsets generally exceeded memory subsets in estimated richness.

CD8 cells regarded as naive lacked CD45RO, were positively chosen for CCR7, and omitted terminally differentiated effector memory CD45RA+ cells. In the original workflow: ImmunoSEQ yielded junction-only sequences lacking quality scores, so filtering differed. The assay was immunoSEQ multiplex PCR, and TCRdb's table has in-frame clones only and misses some. V and J calls and clone size are those listed in that table; D and trimming were worked out from the DNA. The sample consists of around 560,000 clones, roughly 95% of them appearing once. Looked up from germline, CDR1 is MNHNS and CDR2 is SASEGT. This CDR3 is 15 amino acids long. V shed 0 bases, J shed 3 bases, and the junction held 4 bases outside the gene matches.

The chain combines TRBV6-1 with TRBJ2-5, with 7 positions matching TRBD2. The sample comprised naive CD8+ T cells sorted from blood. This TCR was sampled from a woman in her thirties in good health. The chain's CDR3 is CASSEAPSGEETQYF. CDR3 DNA sequence: TGTGCCAGCAGTGAAGCACCAAGCGGGGAAGAGACCCAGTACTTC.